This T cell receptor beta chain originates from a study of T cell repertoires in cytomegalovirus infection. Study summary: Indicated by public TCR beta signatures were CMV infection and matching HLA type. Whole-study results and caveats: The cumulative frequency of public TCR beta families distinguished individuals who carried CMV together with the relevant HLA. The study found HLA-C-restricted CMV-specific TCR beta clonotypes dominating the ex vivo response.

TCRdb reprocessed the reads via MiXCR and lists one record per CDR3 protein. Of approximately 730,000 distinct CDR3 sequences detected, around a third appear once; the ten largest clones hold over 15%. Worth noting for this clonotype: The antigen is unknown.

The starting material was cultured PBMCs, obtained from culture after CMV antigen stimulation. The clonotype comes from a human donor in good health (CMV status not recorded). Some clones in this sample may be carry-over from other donors' samples.

CDR3 sequence: CASSAGFSGNTIYF. In DNA, the CDR3 is TGTGCCAGCAGTGCGGGGTTTTCTGGAAACACCATATATTTT. The V call is TRBV2, the J call TRBJ1-3; D is unresolved. The CDR3 loop spans 14 amino acids. The germline V gene has CDR1 SNHLY and CDR2 FYNNEI. Trimming removed 4 bases at V and 1 base at J, with 8 bases between.